The 17 T cell receptor beta chains below were found in one sample sequenced in a study of CD8 T cells in Susac syndrome. RNA amounts of roughly 0.5 to 1 ug underwent reverse transcription with random hexamers. In TCRdb, the immunoSEQ multiplex PCR reads were re-called with MiXCR into one record per CDR3 protein. This table holds fewer than 60,000 distinct CDR3 sequences, around 95% found once. The sequenced material came from CD8+ T cells from PBMCs. The receptors originated from a human donor with Susac syndrome.

The chain joins TRBV20-1 to TRBJ1-5, with TRBD1 as a possible D gene (5 bases). The CDR3 contains 14 residues. Germline V gene data show CDR1 as DFQATT and CDR2 as SNEGSKA (reference sequence). The V end lost 6 bases, the J end lost 0 bases, and 12 bases lay between the germline ends. CDR3 nucleotides: TGCAGTGCCGAAGACAGAGTTAGCAATCAGCCCCAGCATTTT. Amino acid sequence: CSAEDRVSNQPQHF.

This clonotype was seen a few times. The chain links TRBV4-1 to TRBJ1-5; D not certain. The CDR3 consists of 15 residues. V was shortened by 0 bases and J by 6 bases, with 12 bases between the two germline ends. Germline lookup yields CDR1 MGHRA and CDR2 YSYEKL. The CDR3 here is CASSQEGGFGQPQHF. CDR3 sequence (DNA): TGCGCCAGCAGCCAAGAGGGAGGGTTTGGTCAGCCCCAGCATTTT.

The gene calls are TRBV20-1 and TRBJ1-2; 9 bases agree with TRBD1. Unmatched junction bases numbered 3, after V lost 6 bases and J lost 4 bases. The germline CDR1 and CDR2 sequences are DFQATT and SNEGSKA (reference sequence). There are 12 residues in the CDR3. This CDR3 is CSAQDRGYGYTF. The CDR3 nucleotides read TGCAGTGCCCAGGACAGGGGCTATGGCTACACCTTC.

The J gene is TRBJ2-5, the V gene TRBV7-2; D remains ambiguous. Germline V gene lookup returns CDR1 SGHTA and CDR2 FQGNSA. This CDR3 contains 12 residues. Trimming cost V 4 bases and J 0 bases, with 3 bases left between them. As DNA, the CDR3 is TGTGCCAGCAGCTCCTACCAAGAGACCCAGTACTTC. Residues: CASSSYQETQYF. The complete variable domain, with remaining parts taken from reference TRBV7-2 and TRBJ2-5, reads GAGVSQSPSNKVTEKGKDVELRCDPISGHTALYWYRQSLGQGLEFLIYFQGNSAPDKSGLPSDRFSAERTGGSVSTLTIQRTQQEDSAVYLCASSSYQETQYFGPGTRLLVL.

The V gene is TRBV20-1, the J gene TRBJ1-2; weak D call: TRBD1 (5 bases). The germline CDR1 and CDR2 sequences are DFQATT and SNEGSKA (reference sequence). Trimming removed 2 bases from V and 8 bases from J, with 24 bases in between. CDR3 size: 16 residues. CDR3 sequence (DNA): TGCAGTGCTAGACCGTATCGACAGTTACCCCGGATCGGCTACACCTTC. This sequence encodes CSARPYRQLPRIGYTF.

The rearrangement joins TRBV29-1 to TRBJ2-7; D may be TRBD1 or TRBD2 (6 bases each). The CDR3 spans 15 residues. CDR1 and CDR2 (germline): SQVTM, ANQGSEA. The ends were cut back, 0 bases at V and 1 base at J, with 13 bases in the middle. CDR3 DNA: TGCAGCGTTGAAGATCAAACAGGGACTTCCTACGAGCAGTACTTC. Its translation is CSVEDQTGTSYEQYF.

The V and J genes are TRBV28 and TRBJ2-7; no clear D gene. CDR3 length: 13 amino acids. Germline lookup yields CDR1 MDHEN and CDR2 SYDVKM. V lost 1 base, J lost 2 bases, and 6 bases lay in between. CDR3 nucleotide sequence: TGTGCCAGCAGTTTATCATATCCCTACGAGCAGTACTTC. Translated, it gives CASSLSYPYEQYF. Drawing the rest from reference TRBV28 and TRBJ2-7, the complete variable domain is DVKVTQSSRYLVKRTGEKVFLECVQDMDHENMFWYRQDPGLGLRLIYFSYDVKMKEKGDIPEGYSVSREKKERFSLILESASTNQTSMYLCASSLSYPYEQYFGPGTRLTVT.

The genes are TRBV28 and TRBJ2-7; D gene uncertain. This CDR3 has 16 residues. V lost 3 bases to trimming and J lost 9 bases, with 24 bases between them. CDR1 MDHEN and CDR2 SYDVKM come from the germline V gene. DNA of the CDR3: TGTGCCAGCAGTTTCGCCCTGGTTCTCTCCTACGAGTGGCAGTACTTC. Translated, it gives CASSFALVLSYEWQYF.

The genes are TRBV9 and TRBJ2-1; no reliable D call. The CDR3 has 13 amino acids. Germline V gene sequence: CDR1 SGDLS, CDR2 YYNGEE. Between the trimmed V and J ends, which lost 4 bases and 9 bases, there was a span of 14 bases. The CDR3 sequence is CASSPGPSSEQFF. CDR3 coding DNA: TGTGCCAGCAGCCCCGGGCCATCCAGTGAGCAGTTCTTC. The full variable domain, with the rest looked up from reference TRBV9 and TRBJ2-1, is DSGVTQTPKHLITATGQRVTLRCSPRSGDLSVYWYQQSLDQGLQFLIQYYNGEERAKGNILERFSAQQFPDLHSELNLSSLELGDSALYFCASSPGPSSEQFFGPGTRLTVL.

This rearrangement joins TRBV7-2 to TRBJ2-3; D possibly corresponds to TRBD2 (5 bases). Germline CDR1 is SGHTA and CDR2 is FQGNSA. V lost 6 bases to trimming and J lost 2 bases, with 12 bases between them. The CDR3 runs to 14 residues. CDR3 in amino acids: CASSHGLFTDTQYF. The CDR3 nucleotides are TGTGCCAGCAGTCACGGACTTTTCACAGATACGCAGTATTTT.

The chain joins TRBV18 to TRBJ2-2; the D gene is possibly TRBD2 (6 bases). Trimming took 3 bases from V and 6 from J, leaving 11 bases between them. Germline-derived CDR1 and CDR2 are KGHSH and LQKENI. This CDR3 has 14 residues. CDR3 protein: CASSPEGYAGELFF. CDR3 in DNA: TGTGCCAGCTCACCGGAGGGCTACGCCGGGGAGCTGTTTTTT.

The chain employs TRBV9 and TRBJ2-3; 10 nucleotides align to TRBD2. Germline lookup yields CDR1 SGDLS and CDR2 YYNGEE. The CDR3 totals 17 residues. With 4 bases clipped from V and 2 bases from J, the junction kept 10 bases outside the gene matches. The CDR3 nucleotides are TGTGCCAGCAGCACCCGCAGCCTAGCGGGGGACACAGATACGCAGTATTTT. Its protein product is CASSTRSLAGDTDTQYF.

The chain carries TRBV4-1 and TRBJ1-2; weak D call: TRBD1 (6 bases). Looked up from germline, CDR1 is MGHRA and CDR2 is YSYEKL. V was cut by 2 bases and J by 4 bases, with 14 bases left in between. This CDR3 has 15 amino acids. The CDR3 loop is CASSQHREIPYGYTF. In nucleotides, the CDR3 is TGCGCCAGCAGCCAACACAGGGAAATACCCTATGGCTACACCTTC.

The chain recombines TRBV4-1 with TRBJ2-7; a weak D match, TRBD2 (6 bases). The CDR3 covers 15 residues. The germline gives CDR1 MGHRA, CDR2 YSYEKL. Trimming left V 1 base short and J 4 bases short, with 14 bases between. Written as DNA, the CDR3 is TGCGCCAGCAGCCAAGTTGCGGGATCAACGTACGAGCAGTACTTC. As protein: CASSQVAGSTYEQYF.

V is TRBV7-3 and J is TRBJ2-3, with TRBD2 identical over 9 bases. The CDR3 extends over 19 amino acids. J was trimmed by 1 base and V by 4 bases; bases with no gene match: 15. Per germline, CDR1 SGHTA and CDR2 FQGTGA. The CDR3 DNA reads TGTGCCAGCAGCTCCGATTTAGCGGGGGATCGGTACGGCACAGATACGCAGTATTTT. Its protein product is CASSSDLAGDRYGTDTQYF.

This chain links TRBV7-9 with TRBJ2-5; 14 bases fit TRBD2. CDR1 SEHNR and CDR2 FQNEAQ come from the germline V gene (reference sequence). The CDR3 loop spans 16 amino acids. The ends lost 5 bases at V and 4 bases at J; junction bases unmatched: 6. The CDR3 reads CASSLLGLAGAETQYF. The CDR3 region has the DNA TGTGCCAGCAGCCTCCTGGGACTAGCGGGGGCAGAGACCCAGTACTTC.

V is TRBV29-1 and J is TRBJ1-2; TRBD1 aligns across 7 bases. Germline V gene data show CDR1 as SQVTM and CDR2 as ANQGSEA. This CDR3 comprises 14 residues. Trimming took 7 bases from V and 0 from J; bases not matched to a gene: 8. CDR3 nucleotides: TGCAGCGCCAAACAGGGGACGACTAACTATGGCTACACCTTC. It codes for CSAKQGTTNYGYTF.